The following is a TCR beta chain sequence with its context. Profiled with immunoSEQ multiplex PCR; TCRdb holds only in-frame clones, not every one. The sample includes approximately 70,000 clones, around 86% of them seen just once. The entry originates in a study of OX40 agonist ivuxolimab in advanced cancers. Looking at the study overall: Patients achieving partial responses numbered three: one hepatocellular carcinoma case and two cutaneous melanoma cases.

Germline V gene data show CDR1 as LNHNV and CDR2 as YYDKDF (reference sequence). The CDR3 runs to 16 residues. The V and J ends lost 2 bases and 1 base respectively, with 12 bases between them. The sequence came from an adult with an advanced solid tumor such as melanoma, head and neck, liver or kidney cancer. The starting material was CD4+ or CD8+ T cells sorted from blood, obtained in a trial of the OX40 agonist ivuxolimab. The chain recombines TRBV15 with TRBJ1-5; D gene ambiguous. DNA of the CDR3: TGTGCCACCAGCAGAACCCCCAAAGGGAGCAATCAGCCCCAGCATTTT. It translates to CATSRTPKGSNQPQHF.